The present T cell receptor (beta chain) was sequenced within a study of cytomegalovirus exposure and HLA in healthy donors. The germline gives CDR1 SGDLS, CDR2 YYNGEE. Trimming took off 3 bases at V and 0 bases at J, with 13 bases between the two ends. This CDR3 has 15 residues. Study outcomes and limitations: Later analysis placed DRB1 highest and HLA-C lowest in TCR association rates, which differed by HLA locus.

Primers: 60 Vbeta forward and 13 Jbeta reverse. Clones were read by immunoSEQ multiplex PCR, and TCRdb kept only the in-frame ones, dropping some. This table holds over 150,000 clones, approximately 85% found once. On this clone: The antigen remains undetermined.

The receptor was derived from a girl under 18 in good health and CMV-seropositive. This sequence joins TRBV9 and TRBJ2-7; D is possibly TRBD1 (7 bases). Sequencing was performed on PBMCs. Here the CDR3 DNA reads TGTGCCAGCAGCGCGGGGGACAGCAGCTCCTACGAGCAGTACTTC. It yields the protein CASSAGDSSSYEQYF.